This TCR beta chain comes out of a study of molecular identifiers for immune sequencing clone quantification. V shed 2 bases and J shed 7 bases, with 18 bases lying between them. Per germline, CDR1 SGHRS and CDR2 YFSETQ. The length of the CDR3 is 15 residues. TCRdb re-derived calls from the PCR reads in MiXCR, one entry per CDR3 protein. In the table there are under 800,000 distinct CDR3 sequences, roughly 25% of which are singletons. The chain has TRBV5-1 and TRBJ2-5; tentatively, D is TRBD1 (6 bases). This receptor was taken from a human donor in good health. Some libraries in this study had Jurkat cell RNA spiked in. Sample: naive CD8+ T cells from blood, with Jurkat cell RNA spiked in. Subset specified: FACS-sorted CD8+CD4-CCR7+CD45RA+ naive T cells. The CDR3 here is CASSLGQLGEGTQYF. The CDR3, as DNA: TGCGCCAGCAGCTTAGGACAGTTAGGGGAAGGGACCCAGTACTTC.